One T cell receptor beta chain is described in this entry. Its matching antigen is unknown. Survey-level TCR-beta sequencing used DNA from CEF-cultured naive and memory CD4+ T cells. Generated by immunoSEQ multiplex PCR, the TCRdb table keeps only in-frame clones and is missing some. This table has approximately 43,000 clones, over 75% appearing once. This sample was included in a study of CD4 T cells in relation to SARS-CoV-2 and coronaviruses. Study background: ViraFEST: roughly 10-day antigen culture of PBMCs, then TCR beta CDR3 sequencing.

General observations from the study: About 65% of donors had memory CD4+ clonotypes crossrecognizing SARS-CoV-2 and common cold coronavirus spike. Monoreactive clones expanded significantly more to SARS-CoV-2 than crossreactive clones did.

The CDR3 length is 13 residues. Germline values: CDR1 SGHRS, CDR2 YFSETQ. V was cut by 0 bases and J by 6 bases, with 6 bases left in between. This sequence was found in an adult with COVID-19. V is TRBV5-1 and J is TRBJ2-2; D gene ambiguous. Material: naive CD4+ T cells from PBMCs, cultured in vitro. The subset is: naive CD4+ T cells isolated by negative enrichment. The CDR3 reads CASSLGDPGELFF. For the CDR3, the DNA is TGCGCCAGCAGCTTGGGGGATCCCGGGGAGCTGTTTTTT.